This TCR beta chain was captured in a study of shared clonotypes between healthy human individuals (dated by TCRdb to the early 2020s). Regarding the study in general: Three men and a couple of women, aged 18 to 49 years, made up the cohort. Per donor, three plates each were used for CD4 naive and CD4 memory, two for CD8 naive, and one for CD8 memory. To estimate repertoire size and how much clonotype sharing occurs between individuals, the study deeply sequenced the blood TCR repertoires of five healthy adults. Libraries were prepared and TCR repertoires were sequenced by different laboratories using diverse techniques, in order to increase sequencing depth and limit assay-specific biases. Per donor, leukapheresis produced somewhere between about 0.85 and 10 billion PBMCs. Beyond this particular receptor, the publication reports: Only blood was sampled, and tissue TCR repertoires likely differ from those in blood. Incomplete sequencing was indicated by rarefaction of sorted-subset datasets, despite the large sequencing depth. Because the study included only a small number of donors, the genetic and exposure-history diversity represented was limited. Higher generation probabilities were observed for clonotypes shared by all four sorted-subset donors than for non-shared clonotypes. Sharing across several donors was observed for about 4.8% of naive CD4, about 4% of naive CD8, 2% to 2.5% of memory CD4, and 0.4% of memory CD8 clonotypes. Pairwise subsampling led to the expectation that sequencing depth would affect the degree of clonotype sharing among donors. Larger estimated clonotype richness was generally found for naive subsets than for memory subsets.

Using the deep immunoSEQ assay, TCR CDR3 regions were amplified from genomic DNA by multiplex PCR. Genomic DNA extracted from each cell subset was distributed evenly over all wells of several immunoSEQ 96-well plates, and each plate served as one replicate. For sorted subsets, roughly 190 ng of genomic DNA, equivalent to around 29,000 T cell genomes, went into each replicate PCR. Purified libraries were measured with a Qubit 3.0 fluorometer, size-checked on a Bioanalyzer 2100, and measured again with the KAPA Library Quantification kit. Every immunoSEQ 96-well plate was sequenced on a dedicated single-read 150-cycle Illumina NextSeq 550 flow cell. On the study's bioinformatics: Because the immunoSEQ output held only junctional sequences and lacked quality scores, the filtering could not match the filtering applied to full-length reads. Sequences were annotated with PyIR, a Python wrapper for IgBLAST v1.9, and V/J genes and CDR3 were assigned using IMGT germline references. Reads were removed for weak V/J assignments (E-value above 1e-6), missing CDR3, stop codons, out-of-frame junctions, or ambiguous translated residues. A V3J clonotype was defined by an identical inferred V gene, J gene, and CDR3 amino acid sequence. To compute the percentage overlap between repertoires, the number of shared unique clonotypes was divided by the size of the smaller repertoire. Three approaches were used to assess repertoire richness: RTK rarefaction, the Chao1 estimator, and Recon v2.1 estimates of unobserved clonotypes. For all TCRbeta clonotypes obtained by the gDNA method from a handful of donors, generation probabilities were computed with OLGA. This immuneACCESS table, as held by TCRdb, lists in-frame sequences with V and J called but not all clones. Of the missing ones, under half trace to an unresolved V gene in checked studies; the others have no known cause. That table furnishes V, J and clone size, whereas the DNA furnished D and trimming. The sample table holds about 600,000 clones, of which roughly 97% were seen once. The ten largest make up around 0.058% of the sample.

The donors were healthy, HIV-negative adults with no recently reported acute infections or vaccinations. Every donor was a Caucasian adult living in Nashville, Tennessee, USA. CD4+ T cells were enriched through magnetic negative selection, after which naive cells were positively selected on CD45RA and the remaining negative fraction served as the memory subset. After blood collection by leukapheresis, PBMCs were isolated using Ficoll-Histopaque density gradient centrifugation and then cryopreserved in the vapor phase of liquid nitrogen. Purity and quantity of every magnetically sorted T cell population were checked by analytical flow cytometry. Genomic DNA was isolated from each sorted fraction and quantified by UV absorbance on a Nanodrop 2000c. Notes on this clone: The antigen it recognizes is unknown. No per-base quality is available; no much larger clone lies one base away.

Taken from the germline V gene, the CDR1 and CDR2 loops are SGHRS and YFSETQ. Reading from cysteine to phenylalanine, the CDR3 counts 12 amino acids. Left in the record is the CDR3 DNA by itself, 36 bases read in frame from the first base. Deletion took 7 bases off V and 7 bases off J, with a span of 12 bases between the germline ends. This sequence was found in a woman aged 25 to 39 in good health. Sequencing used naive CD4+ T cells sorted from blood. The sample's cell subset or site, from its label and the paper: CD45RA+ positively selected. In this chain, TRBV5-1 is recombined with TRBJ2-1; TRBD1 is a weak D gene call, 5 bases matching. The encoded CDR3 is CASGQGRNEQFF. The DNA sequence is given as TGCGCCAGCGGGCAGGGAAGGAATGAGCAGTTCTTC. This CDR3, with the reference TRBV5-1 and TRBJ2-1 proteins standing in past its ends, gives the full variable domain KAGVTQTPRYLIKTRGQQVTLSCSPISGHRSVSWYQQTPGQGLQFLFEYFSETQRNKGNFPGRFSGRQFSNSRSEMNVSTLELGDSALYLCASGQGRNEQFFGPGTRLTVL.